The T cell receptor (beta chain) under discussion was sequenced for a study of blood T cell repertoires in COVID-19 (dated by TCRdb to the early 2020s). A note on the overall study: Collaborator samples came from the United States, Italy and Spain and covered acute and convalescent phases of COVID-19. The material from the prospective study consisted of cDNA or gDNA derived from T cells, B-cell-depleted T cells, or PBMCs. Deeply sampled blood TCRbeta repertoires from subjects exposed to, actively infected with, or recovered from COVID-19 were included in the dataset. Where HLA class I and class II types were available, the types were taken from metadata supplied by the sample provider, not from assay-based typing. The samples were drawn from the first 160 participants of the ongoing ImmuneRACE study and from 1,254 subjects provided by 6 global collaborators. Nearly every sample came with metadata listing a de-identified subject ID, COVID-19 status, age in years and sex. A freely available public database, intended as a resource for researchers studying the immune response to SARS-CoV-2, is where the repertoires were released.

From the germline V gene, CDR1 is MNHNS and CDR2 is SASEGT. V lost 1 base and J lost 6 bases, and the count of bases not matched to a germline gene is 2. From cysteine to phenylalanine, the CDR3 is 13 amino acids long. Only CDR3 DNA is held: 39 bases, read in frame from base 1. TCRbeta CDR3 regions were amplified from genomic DNA using the immunoSEQ Assay, a bias-controlled multiplex PCR. Turning to the authors' computational methods: Within the assay, amplification of reference gene primers was used to estimate how many nucleated cells each sample contained. To quantify the absolute abundance of each unique TCRbeta CDR3 rearrangement, sequence reads were collapsed and filtered. For each sample, productive Simpson clonality was calculated by taking the square root of Simpson's diversity index across productive rearrangements. The clones in this table, taken by TCRdb from immuneACCESS, are in-frame only. Not every clone is retained; where verified, under half of the shortfall comes from an unresolved V gene, and the cause of the rest is unknown. Clone size and V and J calls were adopted from that table, with D and trimming inferred from the DNA. Counted in this sample were approximately 22,000 clones; about 90% of them appeared once. The ten largest clones add up to around 5.5% of the sample.

Overall study results and their limits: Clinical and demographic metadata were provided uncurated, with the amount varying by source and participant.

About this clone itself: Its antigen is not yet known. No base-level quality is on record; no much larger clone is a single base apart.

Each collaborating institution followed its own protocols to collect whole blood in K2EDTA tubes. For TCRbeta analysis, collaborators shipped samples as frozen whole blood, isolated PBMCs, or DNA extracted from either of those sample types. The sample consisted of peripheral blood. The chain joins TRBV6-1 to TRBJ1-1; the central 7 bases match TRBD1. The source of this sequence is a human donor in a cohort sampled during active COVID-19. The sequence in DNA is TGTGCCAGCAGTGAAGAAGGGGGCGCTGAAGCTTTCTTT. This gives the protein CASSEEGGAEAFF.